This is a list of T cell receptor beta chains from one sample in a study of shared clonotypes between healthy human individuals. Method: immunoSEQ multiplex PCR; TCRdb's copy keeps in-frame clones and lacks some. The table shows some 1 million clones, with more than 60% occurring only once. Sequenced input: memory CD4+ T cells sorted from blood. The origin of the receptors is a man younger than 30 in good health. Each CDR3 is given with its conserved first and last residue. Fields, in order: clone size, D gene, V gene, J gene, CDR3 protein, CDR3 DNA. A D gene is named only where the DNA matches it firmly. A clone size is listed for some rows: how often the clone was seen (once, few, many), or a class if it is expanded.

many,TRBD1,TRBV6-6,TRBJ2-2,CASGTGGSGELFF,TGTGCTAGTGGGACAGGGGGTTCCGGGGAGCTGTTTTTT
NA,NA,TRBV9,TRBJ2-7,CASSADLGGSYEQYF,TGTGCCAGCAGCGCCGACCTAGGGGGCTCCTACGAGCAGTACTTC
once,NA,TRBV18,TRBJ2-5,CASSLRPDQETQYF,TGTGCCAGCTCATTAAGGCCGGACCAAGAGACCCAGTACTTC
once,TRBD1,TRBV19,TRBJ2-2,CASRPPGTGITGELFF,TGTGCCAGTAGGCCTCCCGGGACAGGGATCACCGGGGAGCTGTTTTTT
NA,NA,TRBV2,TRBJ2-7,CASSTWTDYEQYF,TGTGCCAGCAGCACATGGACGGACTACGAGCAGTACTTC
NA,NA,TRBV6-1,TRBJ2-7,CASSERAGPGPEQYF,TGTGCCAGCAGTGAAAGGGCGGGGCCGGGCCCCGAGCAGTACTTC
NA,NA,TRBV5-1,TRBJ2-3,CASAAEQARTDTQYF,TGCGCGTCGGCCGCGGAACAGGCGCGCACAGATACGCAGTATTTT
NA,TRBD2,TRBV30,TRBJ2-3,CAWSSQRLAMSTDTQYF,TGTGCCTGGAGTTCCCAGCGACTAGCAATGAGCACAGATACGCAGTATTTT
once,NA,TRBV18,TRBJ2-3,CASSPPVGTDTQYF,TGTGCCAGCTCACCACCGGTAGGAACAGATACGCAGTATTTT
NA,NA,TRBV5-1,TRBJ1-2,CASSLAGQSNYGYTF,TGCGCCAGCAGCTTGGCCGGACAGTCAAACTATGGCTACACCTTC
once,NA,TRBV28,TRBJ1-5,CAAERSDSNQPQHF,TGTGCAGCTGAAAGGTCAGATAGCAATCAGCCCCAGCATTTT
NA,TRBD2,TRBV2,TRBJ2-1,CASSLGLAGGSREQFF,TGTGCCAGCAGTTTGGGACTAGCGGGGGGCTCGCGTGAGCAGTTCTTC
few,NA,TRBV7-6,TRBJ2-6,CASSSPSKVNVLTF,TGTGCCAGCAGCTCACCCTCCAAGGTCAACGTCCTGACTTTC
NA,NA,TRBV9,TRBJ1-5,CASSVDAGTNSQPQHF,TGTGCCAGCAGCGTAGACGCGGGGACTAACTCTCAGCCCCAGCATTTT
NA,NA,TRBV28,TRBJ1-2,CASSSSLEGYTF,TGTGCCAGCAGTTCCTCCCTGGAAGGCTACACCTTC
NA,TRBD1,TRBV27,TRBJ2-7,CASSLPGTGMTQQYF,TGTGCCAGCAGTCTCCCCGGGACAGGGATGACCCAGCAGTACTTC
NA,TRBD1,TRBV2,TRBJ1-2,CASNLQGASGGYTF,TGTGCCAGCAACTTACAGGGGGCCAGCGGGGGCTACACCTTC
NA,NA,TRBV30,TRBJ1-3,CAWSQGTDTIYF,TGTGCCTGGTCGCAGGGGACGGACACCATATATTTT
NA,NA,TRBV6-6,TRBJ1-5,CASSKGINQPQHF,TGTGCCAGCAGTAAGGGGATTAATCAGCCCCAGCATTTT
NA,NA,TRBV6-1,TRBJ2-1,CASSQTVSSYNEQFF,TGTGCCAGCAGCCAGACGGTAAGCTCCTACAATGAGCAGTTCTTC
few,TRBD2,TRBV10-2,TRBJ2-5,CASSDIAGITGETQYF,TGCGCCAGCAGTGATATAGCGGGGATAACGGGGGAGACCCAGTACTTC
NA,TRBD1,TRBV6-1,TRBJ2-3,CASSEGTGDTQYF,TGTGCCAGCAGTGAAGGGACAGGGGATACGCAGTATTTT
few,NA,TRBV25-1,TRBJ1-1,CASSGPWNTEAFF,TGTGCCAGCAGTGGCCCATGGAACACTGAAGCTTTCTTT
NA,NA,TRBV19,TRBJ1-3,CASSSQQGSGNTIYF,TGTGCCAGTAGCTCCCAACAGGGATCTGGAAACACCATATATTTT
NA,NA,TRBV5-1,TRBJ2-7,CASSLGGPGTNEQYF,TGCGCCAGCAGCTTAGGGGGACCTGGGACCAACGAGCAGTACTTC
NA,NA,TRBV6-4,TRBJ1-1,CASGIQVNTEAFF,TGTGCCAGCGGAATACAGGTGAACACTGAAGCTTTCTTT
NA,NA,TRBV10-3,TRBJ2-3,CAIQPAGLDTDTQYF,TGTGCCATCCAGCCGGCGGGACTCGACACAGATACGCAGTATTTT
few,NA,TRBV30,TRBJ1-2,CAWTGEYGYTF,TGTGCCTGGACAGGGGAATATGGCTACACCTTC
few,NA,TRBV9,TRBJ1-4,CASSPSQGRNEKLFF,TGTGCCAGCAGCCCCTCCCAGGGCCGTAATGAAAAACTGTTTTTT